The TCR beta chain under discussion was sequenced for a study of blood T cell repertoires in COVID-19 (dated by TCRdb to 2019 to 2021). In terms of the full investigation: Samples covering the acute and convalescent phases of COVID-19 were provided by collaborators in the United States, Italy and Spain. The material from the prospective study consisted of cDNA or gDNA derived from T cells, B-cell-depleted T cells, or PBMCs. Subjects who had been exposed to COVID-19, were actively infected with it, or had recovered from it provided the deeply sampled blood TCRbeta repertoires that made up the dataset. The samples were drawn from two sources: the first 160 participants of the ongoing ImmuneRACE study, and 950 to 1,500 subjects contributed by 6 global collaborators. Where available, HLA class I and class II types were taken from metadata supplied by the sample provider and were not determined by assay-based typing. A freely available public database, intended as a resource for researchers studying the immune response to SARS-CoV-2, is where the repertoires were released. Nearly every sample came with metadata listing a de-identified subject ID, COVID-19 status, age in years and sex. Overall study results and their limits: The amount of clinical and demographic metadata varied by source and participant and was provided uncurated.

TCRbeta CDR3 regions were amplified from genomic DNA by means of the immunoSEQ Assay, a bias-controlled multiplex PCR. The paper's data handling went like this. The number of nucleated cells in each sample was estimated by amplification of reference gene primers within the assay. Sequence reads were collapsed and filtered to measure the absolute abundance of every unique TCRbeta CDR3 rearrangement. For each sample, productive Simpson clonality was calculated by taking the square root of Simpson's diversity index across productive rearrangements. The table comes from immuneACCESS by way of TCRdb, which keeps in-frame sequences with V and J called. Part of the clones is missing from these tables; in studies checked, under half for an unresolved V gene and the rest for unknown reasons. Clone size and the V and J calls come from that table; the DNA yielded D and trimming. Counted in this sample were around 150,000 clones; approximately 88% of them appeared once. The top ten hold less than 5.5% of the sample.

Points on this clone: This receptor's antigen is unknown. Base quality data are lacking; no much larger clone is found one base away.

Collaborating institutions collected whole blood in K2EDTA tubes following their own protocols. Collaborator samples were shipped for TCRbeta analysis as frozen whole blood, isolated PBMCs, or DNA extracted from either sample type. Sequenced material: peripheral blood. The clonotype originates from a human donor in a cohort sampled during active COVID-19.

The nucleotide sequence reads TGTGCCAGCAGCCGGAGCGGGGAGCAGTTCTTC. It translates to CASSRSGEQFF. In this chain, TRBV11-1 is recombined with TRBJ2-1; a tentative D match to TRBD2 spans 6 bases. V is clipped by 5 bases and J by 10 bases, and the sequence between their germline boundaries is 9 bases long. Including the terminal cysteine and phenylalanine, the CDR3 comprises 11 residues. Just the 33-base CDR3 DNA is kept, in frame starting at base 1. The CDR1 and CDR2 encoded by the germline V gene (reference sequence) are SGHAT and FQDESV.